These 24 T cell receptor beta chains share one sample of origin, sequenced in a study of OX40 agonist ivuxolimab in advanced cancers. Profiling relied on immunoSEQ multiplex PCR, and the TCRdb table lists in-frame clones only, not all of them. The data hold 55,000 to 85,000 clones, with 80% observed a single time. Sequenced material: CD4+ or CD8+ T cells sorted from blood, taken in a trial of the OX40 agonist ivuxolimab. These receptors all come from an adult with an advanced solid tumor such as melanoma, head and neck, liver or kidney cancer.

The table lists this clone with a few counts. The chain has TRBV7-2 and TRBJ1-2; D uncertain. The CDR3 is 16 residues long. V was shortened by 1 base and J by 0 bases, with 12 bases between the two germline ends. Looked up from germline, CDR1 is SGHTA and CDR2 is FQGNSA. The CDR3 reads CASSLVLRSSNYGYTF. CDR3 sequence (DNA): TGTGCCAGCAGCTTAGTTCTCCGGAGCTCTAACTATGGCTACACCTTC.

V and J are TRBV30 and TRBJ1-1; perhaps TRBD1 as D (5 bases). The V gene's germline CDR1 is GTSNPN and CDR2 SVGIG (reference sequence). The CDR3 runs to 13 residues. V lost 6 bases to trimming and J lost 4 bases, with 15 bases between them. The CDR3 spells CACKQGGGTEAFF. DNA for the CDR3: TGTGCCTGCAAGCAGGGAGGCGGCACTGAAGCTTTCTTT.

The chain employs TRBV29-1 and TRBJ2-1; D gene uncertain. Germline assignment: CDR1 SQVTM and CDR2 ANQGSEA. The CDR3 is 14 residues long. V was clipped by 4 bases and J by 8 bases, with 18 bases between them. The DNA for the CDR3 is TGCAGCGTTGTAAGGGTGGGGTCTCTGGATGAGCAGTTCTTC. Protein product: CSVVRVGSLDEQFF.

The chain recombines TRBV7-3 with TRBJ2-3; D not resolved. There are 15 residues in the CDR3. CDR1 is SGHTA and CDR2 is FQGTGA in the germline V gene. The germline V and J ends were trimmed by 7 bases and 6 bases, with 20 bases remaining between them. The CDR3 sequence is CASKDARNQVDTQYF. CDR3 in DNA: TGTGCCAGCAAGGACGCCAGGAACCAGGTTGATACGCAGTATTTT.

The chain carries TRBV2 and TRBJ1-3; TRBD1 is a possible D gene (6 bases). The CDR3 extends over 16 amino acids. Germline V CDR1 and CDR2: SNHLY, FYNNEI. The V end was cut by 6 bases, the J end by 0 bases, with 15 bases between. CDR3 DNA: TGTGCCAGCAGCCCTGACAGGCGACTCTCTGGAAACACCATATATTTT. This sequence encodes CASSPDRRLSGNTIYF. The full variable domain, its missing parts supplied by reference TRBV2 and TRBJ1-3, is EPEVTQTPSHQVTQMGQEVILRCVPISNHLYFYWYRQILGQKVEFLVSFYNNEISEKSEIFDDQFSVERPDGSNFTLKIRSTKLEDSAMYFCASSPDRRLSGNTIYFGEGSWLTVV.

The chain recombines TRBV7-2 with TRBJ1-1; no firm D call. The CDR3 consists of 15 residues. V shed 3 bases and J shed 0 bases, with 11 bases lying between them. Germline V gene lookup returns CDR1 SGHTA and CDR2 FQGNSA. The CDR3 is CASSFMPGMNTEAFF. CDR3 nucleotide sequence: TGTGCCAGCAGCTTTATGCCGGGGATGAACACTGAAGCTTTCTTT.

In DNA, the CDR3 is TGTGCCAGCAGCTTAGCTCTCCTGTCTAGCACAGATACGCAGTATTTT. Its translation: CASSLALLSSTDTQYF. This chain uses TRBV7-9 with TRBJ2-3; D not certain. Germline CDR1 is SEHNR and CDR2 is FQNEAQ (reference sequence). The V end lost 0 bases, the J end lost 0 bases, and 10 bases lay between the germline ends. CDR3 length equals 16 residues. The variable domain in full, with the rest retrieved from reference TRBV7-9 and TRBJ2-3, is DTGVSQNPRHKITKRGQNVTFRCDPISEHNRLYWYRQTLGQGPEFLTYFQNEAQLEKSRLLSDRFSAERPKGSFSTLEIQRTEQGDSAMYLCASSLALLSSTDTQYFGPGTRLTVL.

The chain uses TRBV7-7 and TRBJ2-1; D perhaps matches TRBD2 (7 bases). The CDR3 has 14 amino acids. Germline assignment: CDR1 SSHAT and CDR2 FNYEAQ (reference sequence). V shed 0 bases and J shed 9 bases, with 12 bases lying between them. This chain's CDR3 is CASSLAQGGGEQFF. CDR3 bases: TGTGCCAGCAGCTTAGCGCAAGGGGGGGGTGAGCAGTTCTTC.

V gene TRBV5-1 combines with J gene TRBJ2-1; D not certain. In germline, CDR1 is SGHRS, CDR2 YFSETQ. There are 13 residues in the CDR3. Trimming removed 0 bases at V and 4 bases at J, with 5 bases between. The CDR3 DNA reads as TGCGCCAGCAGCTTGGAAGCTTACAATGAGCAGTTCTTC. Translation gives CASSLEAYNEQFF.

The V and J genes are TRBV19 and TRBJ2-3; D is unclear. This CDR3 contains 14 residues. V lost 1 base to trimming and J lost 6 bases, with 11 bases between them. Looked up from germline, CDR1 is LNHDA and CDR2 is SQIVND (reference sequence). CDR3 bases: TGTGCCAGTAGTATAGGCCCCGCCCCGGATACGCAGTATTTT. Translated: CASSIGPAPDTQYF.

This chain joins TRBV6-5 and TRBJ2-1; D remains ambiguous. Germline V CDR1 and CDR2: MNHEY, SVGAGI. The CDR3 is 12 amino acids. Deletions cut 4 bases from V and 6 bases from J, with 7 bases between. Written as DNA, the CDR3 is TGTGCCAGCAGTTCTGGCCCCAATGAGCAGTTCTTC. Amino acids: CASSSGPNEQFF.

This clone has more than one count but fewer than ten. The V and J genes are TRBV25-1 and TRBJ1-4; D is perhaps TRBD1 (5 bases). The CDR3 spans 15 residues. V lost 3 bases, J lost 6 bases, and 14 bases lay in between. The germline V gene encodes CDR1 MGHDK and CDR2 SYGVNS. CDR3 residues: CASSDRDSPYEKLFF. CDR3 DNA: TGTGCCAGCAGTGATAGAGACAGTCCGTATGAAAAACTGTTTTTT.

This chain uses TRBV6-5 with TRBJ1-6, with D perhaps TRBD1 (6 bases). Trimming cost V 4 bases and J 2 bases, with 12 bases left between them. The CDR3 is 16 amino acids. Germline-derived CDR1 and CDR2 are MNHEY and SVGAGI. The CDR3 DNA reads as TGTGCCAGCAGTTCCCGAGGGGGTACCTATAATTCACCCCTCCACTTT. Its protein is CASSSRGGTYNSPLHF.

J is TRBJ1-1 and V is TRBV6-5, with 9 nucleotides matching TRBD1. Germline CDR1 and CDR2: MNHEY and SVGAGI. The CDR3 runs 13 residues. V was clipped by 4 bases and J by 11 bases; unmatched bases: 8. The CDR3 loop reads CASSLGQGPGAFF. The CDR3 DNA reads as TGTGCCAGCAGTTTGGGACAGGGCCCTGGTGCTTTCTTT.

The chain employs TRBV4-1 and TRBJ1-3; D gene unclear. Germline V CDR1 and CDR2: MGHRA, YSYEKL. The CDR3 length is 15 residues. The V end was cut by 0 bases, the J end by 2 bases, with 8 bases between. Written as DNA, the CDR3 is TGCGCCAGCAGCCAAGACTACCGGCCTGGAAACACCATATATTTT. Protein: CASSQDYRPGNTIYF.

This chain uses TRBV25-1 with TRBJ1-3, with D possibly being TRBD1 (6 bases). The length of the CDR3 is 14 residues. The V end was cut by 1 base, the J end by 4 bases, with 8 bases between. Germline lookup yields CDR1 MGHDK and CDR2 SYGVNS. The DNA of the CDR3 is TGTGCCAGCAGTGAATGGGGGCAAGGAAACACCATATATTTT. Encoded protein: CASSEWGQGNTIYF.

This clone was detected only once. The chain employs TRBV6-1 and TRBJ1-1, with D possibly matching TRBD1 (5 bases). The CDR3 runs 11 residues. The germline V gene has CDR1 MNHNS and CDR2 SASEGT. Trimming removed 3 bases from V and 9 bases from J, with 8 bases in between. This CDR3 reads CASSDGGKAFF. Written as DNA, the CDR3 is TGTGCCAGCAGTGATGGGGGTAAAGCTTTCTTT.

The CDR3 DNA sequence: TGTGCCAGCATTCCGAGGAGCAGGATCGCTTTCTTT. Translating gives CASIPRSRIAFF. The rearrangement links TRBV28 to TRBJ1-1; no firm D call. Germline V gene lookup returns CDR1 MDHEN and CDR2 SYDVKM. CDR3 size: 12 residues. V dropped 7 bases and J dropped 11 bases, with 17 bases sitting between them.

This sequence joins TRBV11-1 and TRBJ2-1, with D tentatively TRBD2 (6 bases). Germline values: CDR1 SGHAT, CDR2 FQDESV (reference sequence). This CDR3 spans 15 amino acids. Deletions cut 1 base from V and 4 bases from J, with 11 bases between. CDR3 bases: TGTGCCAGCAGCTTAGGGATTGGGGGGTACAATGAGCAGTTCTTC. Translating gives CASSLGIGGYNEQFF.

The CDR3 coding sequence is TGCGCCAGCAGTAGAATGGCAGATACGCAGTATTTT. It specifies CASSRMADTQYF. This chain uses TRBV10-1 with TRBJ2-3; no clear D. Germline assignment: CDR1 WNHNN and CDR2 SYGVQD (reference sequence). V lost 5 bases to trimming and J lost 4 bases, with 7 bases between them. The CDR3 is 12 amino acids.

This sequence joins TRBV6-1 and TRBJ2-7; D is possibly TRBD1 (6 bases). Germline assignment: CDR1 MNHNS and CDR2 SASEGT. V shed 11 bases and J shed 2 bases, with 10 bases lying between them. The CDR3 contains 11 residues. Written as DNA, the CDR3 is TGTGCCTCCAAGGGGGCCTACGAGCAGTACTTC. Protein product: CASKGAYEQYF.

This chain links TRBV12-5 with TRBJ1-5; D unclear. This CDR3 spans 11 amino acids. Trimming removed 11 bases from V and 5 bases from J, with 10 bases in between. Germline V CDR1 and CDR2: LGHNT, FRNRAP. Here the CDR3 reads CASVPHQPQHF. CDR3 in DNA: TGTGCTTCCGTACCCCATCAGCCCCAGCATTTT.

The chain has TRBV10-2 and TRBJ1-1; 8 bases are shared with TRBD1. This CDR3 comprises 13 residues. The ends lost 5 bases at V and 7 bases at J; junction bases unmatched: 6. CDR1 is WSHSY, CDR2 SAAADI, per germline. CDR3 sequence (DNA): TGCGCCAGCAGTAGAGGACAGGGACTTGAAGCTTTCTTT. Amino acid sequence: CASSRGQGLEAFF.

This sequence joins TRBV19 and TRBJ1-3; no clear D gene. V was trimmed by 7 bases and J by 8 bases, leaving 18 bases between them. The CDR3 sequence is 14 residues long. The germline V gene has CDR1 LNHDA and CDR2 SQIVND (reference sequence). CDR3 bases: TGTGCCAGTACCCCCGGGCCGACGGCGGACACCATATATTTT. This translates into CASTPGPTADTIYF.